This T cell receptor beta chain was profiled in a study of T cells in Graves' hyperthyroidism and ophthalmopathy. CDR1 is KGHDR, CDR2 SFDVKD, per germline. Trimming removed 4 bases from V and 0 bases from J; junction bases left unmatched: 5. This CDR3 spans 16 amino acids. Amplification of TCR beta CDR3 regions was performed using RNA transcripts as template. With the HTBI primer set, the TCR CDR3 went through a first round of RT-PCR. TCRdb analysed the multiplex PCR reads with MiXCR anew, one entry per CDR3 protein. The sample contains around 300,000 distinct CDR3 sequences, roughly 13% of which appear only once. This clonotype has more than one count but fewer than ten.

This clonotype was sampled from a woman in her twenties or thirties with Graves' hyperthyroidism. The chain employs TRBV24-1 and TRBJ2-7; 10 bases fit TRBD1. The sequenced sample consisted of blood. CDR3 bases: TGTGCCACCAGTGACTCGGGACAGGGGAGCTCCTACGAGCAGTACTTC. Protein sequence: CATSDSGQGSSYEQYF.